The 20 T cell receptor beta chains presented below share a single source sample, sequenced in a study of blood T cell repertoires in COVID-19. Sequencing was performed with immunoSEQ multiplex PCR; in TCRdb, only in-frame clones are kept and a portion is missing. The repertoire holds about 97,000 clones, with approximately 82% as singletons. Sequencing was carried out using peripheral blood. The origin of the receptors is a man in his sixties with active or convalescent COVID-19.

This chain links TRBV27 with TRBJ1-2; TRBD1 matches 7 bases. V shed 2 bases, J shed 7 bases, and the junction held 4 bases outside the gene matches. CDR1 and CDR2 (germline): MNHEY, SMNVEV (reference sequence). This CDR3 has 13 amino acids. CDR3 residues: CASSLEGAGGYTF. The CDR3 nucleotides read TGTGCCAGCAGTTTAGAGGGGGCGGGTGGCTACACCTTC.

V gene TRBV7-3 combines with J gene TRBJ2-3; 9 positions agree with TRBD2. V shed 4 bases, J shed 5 bases, and the junction held 4 bases outside the gene matches. Per the germline V gene, CDR1 is SGHTA and CDR2 is FQGTGA. This CDR3 comprises 14 residues. The DNA of the CDR3 is TGTGCCAGCAGCTCGGGACTAGCCTTAGATACGCAGTATTTT. Translating it yields CASSSGLALDTQYF. Filled out from reference TRBV7-3 and TRBJ2-3, the complete variable domain reads GAGVSQTPSNKVTEKGKYVELRCDPISGHTALYWYRQSLGQGPEFLIYFQGTGAADDSGLPNDRFFAVRPEGSVSTLKIQRTERGDSAVYLCASSSGLALDTQYFGPGTRLTVL.

The V gene is TRBV27, the J gene TRBJ2-3; TRBD1 matches 9 bases. The V gene end was trimmed by 0 bases and the J gene end by 9 bases; junction bases not matched to a gene: 1. Germline V gives CDR1 MNHEY, CDR2 SMNVEV (reference sequence). The CDR3 sequence is 13 residues long. The CDR3 sequence: CASSLSDRGTQYF. The CDR3 DNA is TGTGCCAGCAGTTTATCAGACAGGGGGACGCAGTATTTT.

The V gene is TRBV29-1, the J gene TRBJ2-1; D may be TRBD2 (7 bases). V lost 7 bases to trimming and J lost 1 base, with 11 bases between them. The CDR3 has 13 amino acids. Germline V CDR1 and CDR2: SQVTM, ANQGSEA. The CDR3 sequence is CSGGGGSYNEQFF. CDR3 DNA: TGCAGCGGAGGGGGGGGTTCCTACAATGAGCAGTTCTTC.

This clone was seen a handful of times. The rearrangement links TRBV9 to TRBJ1-6; no reliable D call. The CDR3 is 15 amino acids. V was clipped by 0 bases and J by 9 bases, with 13 bases between them. CDR1 and CDR2 (germline): SGDLS, YYNGEE. The CDR3 sequence is CASSVEGRLGSPLHF. CDR3 nucleotide sequence: TGTGCCAGCAGCGTAGAAGGCAGGTTAGGTTCACCCCTCCACTTT.

This clone was seen just once. This chain uses TRBV23-1 with TRBJ2-7, with D maybe TRBD1 (6 bases). TRBV23-1 is an ORF, and what it does is uncertain. The CDR3 totals 12 residues. The DNA for the CDR3 is TGCGCCAGCAGTCCAAACCCCAGGGGCAGTCAGGTC. Protein: CASSPNPRGSQV.

The rearrangement uses TRBV5-1 and TRBJ2-4, with 9 bases lining up with TRBD1. This CDR3 has 19 residues. Germline loops: CDR1 SGHRS, CDR2 YFSETQ. The trim removed 7 bases at V and 0 bases at J, leaving 17 bases unmatched. This chain's CDR3 is CASRRLDRGWNEAKNIQYF. The CDR3 DNA sequence: TGCGCCAGCCGAAGACTAGACAGGGGGTGGAACGAAGCCAAAAACATTCAGTACTTC.

The gene calls are TRBV7-3 and TRBJ1-3, with D tentatively TRBD1 (6 bases). The CDR3 consists of 16 residues. V was shortened by 5 bases and J by 0 bases, with 14 bases between the two germline ends. The germline V gene encodes CDR1 SGHTA and CDR2 FQGTGA. In DNA, the CDR3 is TGTGCCAGCAGCGCACAGGGCCCCCTCTCTGGAAACACCATATATTTT. Protein: CASSAQGPLSGNTIYF.

V and J are TRBV7-9 and TRBJ1-5; 8 bases align to TRBD1. This CDR3 has 15 amino acids. V shed 4 bases, J shed 5 bases, and the junction held 7 bases outside the gene matches. Germline V gene lookup returns CDR1 SEHNR and CDR2 FQNEAQ (reference sequence). CDR3 sequence: CASSSGQGIDQPQHF. The CDR3 region has the DNA TGTGCCAGCAGCTCCGGACAGGGTATAGATCAGCCCCAGCATTTT.

The rearrangement links TRBV15 to TRBJ1-2; 8 positions agree with TRBD1. The CDR3 runs to 14 residues. Trimming at V came to 4 bases and at J to 8 bases, leaving 9 bases not matched to a gene. Per the germline V gene, CDR1 is LNHNV and CDR2 is YYDKDF (reference sequence). CDR3 residues: CATSTRRTGNGYTF. CDR3 nucleotide sequence: TGTGCCACCAGCACAAGGAGGACAGGGAACGGCTACACCTTC. Using reference TRBV15 and TRBJ1-2 for the parts outside the CDR3, the full variable domain is DAMVIQNPRYQVTQFGKPVTLSCSQTLNHNVMYWYQQKSSQAPKLLFHYYDKDFNNEADTPDNFQSRRPNTSFCFLDIRSPGLGDTAMYLCATSTRRTGNGYTFGSGTRLTVV.

The chain combines TRBV5-1 with TRBJ1-4; 10 positions agree with TRBD1. Germline CDR1 and CDR2: SGHRS and YFSETQ. This CDR3 is 15 amino acids long. V dropped 9 bases and J dropped 4; count of bases not matched to a gene: 9. The CDR3 region is CATKTGGAGNEKLFF. As DNA, the CDR3 is TGCGCCACGAAGACAGGGGGCGCAGGTAATGAAAAACTGTTTTTT.

The count of this clone is one. The CDR3 DNA sequence: TGTGCCAGCTCTACCCCCCGGGGGTACTACGAGCAGTACTTC. This gives the protein CASSTPRGYYEQYF. The chain employs TRBV18 and TRBJ2-7; TRBD2 is a possible D gene (6 bases). Looked up from germline, CDR1 is KGHSH and CDR2 is LQKENI. The length of the CDR3 is 14 residues. Trimming removed 6 bases at V and 3 bases at J, with 15 bases between.

The chain is built from TRBV14 and TRBJ1-2; D possibly corresponds to TRBD1 (6 bases). Trimming took off 4 bases at V and 8 bases at J, with 26 bases between the two ends. CDR1 is SGHDN, CDR2 FVKESK, per germline. This CDR3 is built from 17 residues. CDR3: CASSPYRIRGRTKGYTF. The CDR3 coding sequence is TGTGCCAGCAGCCCTTACCGAATAAGGGGGAGAACTAAAGGCTACACCTTC.

V and J are TRBV7-8 and TRBJ2-3; 9 bases align to TRBD1. This CDR3 contains 16 residues. Germline V CDR1 and CDR2: SGHVS, FQNEAQ. Germline trimming cut 5 bases from V and 3 bases from J; bases unmatched to any gene: 9. The CDR3 DNA is TGTGCCAGCAGCCCGCAGGGACAGGGAGGTACAGATACGCAGTATTTT. Translation: CASSPQGQGGTDTQYF. The full variable domain, in which reference TRBV7-8 and TRBJ2-3 provide the parts outside the CDR3, is GAGVSQSPRYKVAKRGQDVALRCDPISGHVSLFWYQQALGQGPEFLTYFQNEAQLDKSGLPSDRFFAERPEGSVSTLKIQRTQQEDSAVYLCASSPQGQGGTDTQYFGPGTRLTVL.

In its sample, this clone was seen a few times. The CDR3 DNA follows: TGTGCCAGCTCACTCCGGGGGACAGGGAGCACAGATACGCAGTATTTT. Protein: CASSLRGTGSTDTQYF. The V and J genes are TRBV18 and TRBJ2-3; 9 bases agree with TRBD1. This CDR3 has 16 residues. Germline V CDR1 and CDR2: KGHSH, LQKENI. V dropped 4 bases and J dropped 0; count of bases not matched to a gene: 5. Supplemented by reference TRBV18 and TRBJ2-3, the full variable domain reads NAGVMQNPRHLVRRRGQEARLRCSPMKGHSHVYWYRQLPEEGLKFMVYLQKENIIDESGMPKERFSAEFPKEGPSILRIQQVVRGDSAAYFCASSLRGTGSTDTQYFGPGTRLTVL.

This clone was picked up a small number of times. The chain has TRBV19 and TRBJ2-3, with TRBD2 matching 8 bases. This CDR3 has 15 amino acids. After removal of 7 bases from V and 0 bases from J, the junction contained 6 bases not matched to a gene. Germline V gives CDR1 LNHDA, CDR2 SQIVND (reference sequence). CDR3 DNA sequence: TGTGCCAGTACCTTTAGCGGGGTTAGCACAGATACGCAGTATTTT. Amino acids: CASTFSGVSTDTQYF.

This chain connects TRBV2 to TRBJ2-3; 8 bases agree with TRBD1. The CDR3 runs to 18 residues. Trimming cost V 1 base and J 1 base; bases outside gene matches: 10. CDR1 is SNHLY, CDR2 FYNNEI, per germline. The CDR3 is CASSEGGTGHHGTDTQYF. CDR3 bases: TGTGCCAGCAGTGAAGGAGGGACAGGTCACCATGGCACAGATACGCAGTATTTT.

CDR3 DNA sequence: TGTGCCAGCAGCCAAGTACTAGCCAGCAATGAGCAGTTCTTC. Encoded protein: CASSQVLASNEQFF. The J gene is TRBJ2-1, the V gene TRBV14, with D tentatively TRBD2 (6 bases). Trimming shortened V by 1 base and J by 6 bases, and 10 bases separated the two germline ends. This CDR3 is 14 amino acids long. Germline CDR1 is SGHDN and CDR2 is FVKESK. Supplemented by reference TRBV14 and TRBJ2-1, the full variable domain reads EAGVTQFPSHSVIEKGQTVTLRCDPISGHDNLYWYRRVMGKEIKFLLHFVKESKQDESGMPNNRFLAERTGGTYSTLKVQPAELEDSGVYFCASSQVLASNEQFFGPGTRLTVL.

V gene TRBV5-6 combines with J gene TRBJ2-1; D gene ambiguous. Germline-derived CDR1 and CDR2 are SGHDT and YYEEEE. The CDR3 contains 13 residues. The V end lost 4 bases, the J end lost 4 bases, and 9 bases lay between the germline ends. CDR3: CASSLDLYNEQFF. In nucleotides, the CDR3 is TGTGCCAGCAGCCTGGATCTTTACAATGAGCAGTTCTTC.

The rearrangement uses TRBV15 and TRBJ2-1, with 8 bases that match TRBD2. Losses at the gene ends were 6 bases for V and 4 bases for J; bases not matched to a gene: 2. The CDR3 spans 13 residues. Germline V lookup: CDR1 LNHNV, CDR2 YYDKDF (reference sequence). The CDR3 spells CATSTSGYNEQFF. CDR3 coding DNA: TGTGCCACCAGTACTAGCGGTTACAATGAGCAGTTCTTC.